This is a list of T cell receptor beta chains from one sample in a study of blood T cell repertoires in COVID-19. Only in-frame clones appear in the TCRdb table, and some are missing; sequencing was by immunoSEQ multiplex PCR. The sample includes some 360,000 clones, 80% to 90% seen only once; the top ten take under 3%. Sequencing was carried out using peripheral blood. The origin of the receptors is a woman between 55 and 75 years old with COVID-19, enrolled during active disease. Both conserved end residues are part of each CDR3. D genes are given only for firm matches. Size is stated for part of the rows, as once, few or many counts, or as a class when the clone is expanded.

J,size,V,D,CDR3,DNA
TRBJ2-1,NA,TRBV19,TRBD1,CASSMGQGAVGSYNEQFF,TGTGCCAGTAGTATGGGACAGGGGGCAGTCGGCTCCTACAATGAGCAGTTCTTC
TRBJ2-3,NA,TRBV20-1,TRBD2,CSAREQRDQYF,TGCAGTGCTAGAGAACAGCGGGATCAGTATTTT
TRBJ1-1,NA,TRBV6-5,TRBD1,CASRNDRDTEAFF,TGTGCCAGCAGAAATGACAGGGATACTGAAGCTTTCTTT
TRBJ2-7,NA,TRBV5-1,NA,CASTATLTADFYEQYF,TGCGCCAGCACCGCCACTTTGACAGCCGATTTCTACGAGCAGTACTTC
TRBJ1-1,once,TRBV6-1,NA,CASSESLQFSRPFF,TGTGCCAGCAGTGAATCCTTACAATTCTCGAGGCCTTTCTTT
TRBJ1-1,once,TRBV9,TRBD1,CASSAFTGVGNTEAFF,TGTGCCAGCAGCGCATTCACAGGGGTGGGGAACACTGAAGCTTTCTTT
TRBJ2-1,once,TRBV5-4,NA,CASSLAGTYNEQFF,TGTGCCAGCAGCTTAGCGGGTACCTACAATGAGCAGTTCTTC
TRBJ2-1,NA,TRBV18,TRBD2,CASSYPTLAGGSEQFF,TGTGCCAGCTCATACCCCACTCTAGCGGGGGGGAGTGAGCAGTTCTTC
TRBJ1-2,NA,TRBV15,NA,CATSRDLTYGYTF,TGTGCCACCAGCAGAGATCTAACCTATGGCTACACCTTC
TRBJ2-1,NA,TRBV12-5,TRBD2,CASGPPALARQFF,TGTGCTAGTGGACCCCCAGCACTAGCGAGGCAGTTCTTC
TRBJ2-1,once,TRBV6-4,TRBD1,CASSDSGTGYNEQFF,TGTGCCAGCAGTGACTCCGGGACAGGCTACAATGAGCAGTTCTTC
TRBJ2-1,NA,TRBV3-1/TRBV3-2,NA,CASSPGGSIGEQFF,TGTGCCAGCAGCCCCGGGGGTTCGATAGGTGAGCAGTTCTTC
TRBJ2-1,once,TRBV7-3,TRBD1,CASSWGRGLSGNEQFF,TGTGCCAGCAGCTGGGGCAGGGGGCTTTCAGGAAATGAGCAGTTCTTC
TRBJ1-1,NA,TRBV19,NA,CASSAYPGHQNTEAFF,TGTGCCAGTAGTGCCTACCCGGGACACCAGAACACTGAAGCTTTCTTT
TRBJ2-3,NA,TRBV5-1,TRBD2,CASTSGGLFPDTQYF,TGCGCCAGCACTTCGGGGGGGCTTTTTCCAGATACGCAGTATTTT
TRBJ2-7,NA,TRBV5-1,TRBD2,CASSFSGVPYEQYF,TGCGCCAGCAGCTTTAGCGGGGTCCCCTACGAGCAGTACTTC
TRBJ1-2,NA,TRBV4-2,TRBD1,CASSRNQGQGVNGYTF,TGTGCCAGCAGCCGGAACCAGGGACAGGGCGTGAACGGCTACACCTTC
TRBJ2-5,once,TRBV5-1,NA,CASSLMAGPETQYF,TGCGCCAGCAGCTTGATGGCGGGGCCAGAGACCCAGTACTTC
TRBJ1-6,NA,TRBV11-2,NA,CASSGQSSYNSPLHF,TGTGCCAGCAGCGGGCAGAGCTCCTATAATTCACCCCTCCACTTT
TRBJ2-3,NA,TRBV5-1,NA,CASSLGSGGGGGSPYF,TGCGCCAGCAGCTTGGGTTCAGGTGGCGGTGGAGGGTCGCCGTATTTT
TRBJ2-2,NA,TRBV6-2/TRBV6-3,TRBD1,CASNPTGVGTGELFF,TGTGCCAGCAACCCGACAGGGGTAGGCACCGGGGAGCTGTTTTTT
TRBJ1-5,NA,TRBV28,TRBD1,CASSFIRRTGVGNQPQHF,TGTGCCAGCAGTTTTATCCGTCGGACAGGGGTCGGCAATCAGCCCCAGCATTTT
TRBJ2-3,NA,TRBV24-1,NA,CATSDTSSADTQYF,TGTGCCACCAGTGATACGTCTAGCGCAGATACGCAGTATTTT
TRBJ1-1,NA,TRBV2,NA,CASSGTEKAEAFF,TGTGCCAGCAGTGGGACAGAGAAGGCTGAAGCTTTCTTT
TRBJ1-3,NA,TRBV24-1,NA,CATSGSTGDDIVTIYF,TGTGCCACCAGTGGCTCCACAGGAGATGATATAGTAACCATATATTTT
TRBJ1-3,NA,TRBV18,NA,CASSPDRNTIYF,TGTGCCAGCTCTCCGGACAGAAACACCATATATTTT
TRBJ1-2,NA,TRBV6-2/TRBV6-3,TRBD1,CASSYGGGQGVYYGYTF,TGTGCCAGCAGTTATGGTGGTGGACAGGGTGTCTACTATGGCTACACCTTC
TRBJ1-1,NA,TRBV14,NA,CASSPFVNTEAFF,TGTGCCAGCAGCCCCTTCGTGAACACTGAAGCTTTCTTT
TRBJ2-6,NA,TRBV27,NA,CASKTAGPLNVLTF,TGTGCCAGCAAAACGGCGGGCCCTCTCAACGTCCTGACTTTC
TRBJ1-2,NA,TRBV5-1,TRBD1,CASKGAASPSGYTF,TGCGCCAGCAAGGGGGCCGCCTCCCCTTCCGGCTACACCTTC
TRBJ2-7,NA,TRBV25-1,TRBD2,CASSPREGLNEQYF,TGTGCCAGCAGTCCCCGGGAGGGATTAAACGAGCAGTACTTC
TRBJ2-5,once,TRBV5-1,NA,CASSSSDRDTKETQYF,TGCGCCAGCAGCTCGTCTGACCGGGACACAAAAGAGACCCAGTACTTC
TRBJ1-2,NA,TRBV7-6,NA,CASSLDTARANYGYTF,TGTGCCAGCAGCTTAGACACAGCTCGAGCTAACTATGGCTACACCTTC
TRBJ1-5,once,TRBV4-1,NA,CASSQDIGAVNQPQHF,TGCGCCAGCAGCCAAGATATTGGGGCGGTGAATCAGCCCCAGCATTTT
TRBJ1-2,NA,TRBV6-1,NA,CASSEHSTNYGYTF,TGTGCCAGCAGTGAACACTCTACTAACTATGGCTACACCTTC
TRBJ1-2,NA,TRBV19,NA,CASMRTANYGYTF,TGTGCCAGTATGAGGACAGCCAACTATGGCTACACCTTC
TRBJ2-5,NA,TRBV5-1,TRBD2,CASSSGGAKTQYF,TGCGCCAGCAGCTCCGGGGGGGCGAAGACCCAGTACTTC
TRBJ1-1,NA,TRBV5-8,TRBD1,CASADRGQHTEAFF,TGTGCCAGCGCCGACAGGGGTCAACACACTGAAGCTTTCTTT
TRBJ2-7,NA,TRBV6-2/TRBV6-3,TRBD2,CASSYVAGGPYEQYF,TGTGCCAGCAGTTACGTCGCGGGGGGGCCGTACGAGCAGTACTTC
TRBJ1-2,few,TRBV28,NA,CASSFVMSGGYTF,TGTGCCAGCAGTTTTGTGATGTCCGGTGGCTACACCTTC
TRBJ2-7,NA,TRBV5-1,TRBD1,CASSLGGQGRGSSYEQYF,TGCGCCAGCAGCTTGGGGGGACAGGGGAGAGGGAGCTCCTACGAGCAGTACTTC
TRBJ2-3,NA,TRBV13,TRBD2,CASSSRRSGGPFQYF,TGTGCCAGCAGCTCAAGAAGAAGCGGGGGACCTTTTCAGTATTTT
TRBJ1-2,few,TRBV6-2/TRBV6-3,TRBD1,CASSDPGTGNYGYTF,TGTGCCAGCAGTGACCCCGGGACAGGGAACTATGGCTACACCTTC
TRBJ2-6,NA,TRBV7-2,NA,CASSLGGFSGANVLTF,TGTGCCAGCAGCTTAGGAGGTTTTTCTGGGGCCAACGTCCTGACTTTC
TRBJ1-3,NA,TRBV21-1,NA,CAFQGAESGNTIYF,TGTGCCTTCCAGGGGGCTGAGTCTGGAAACACCATATATTTT
TRBJ2-7,NA,TRBV27,TRBD1,CASSPGGYEQYF,TGTGCCAGCAGCCCAGGGGGCTACGAGCAGTACTTC
TRBJ1-2,once,TRBV28,NA,CATAGERGYTF,TGTGCCACCGCGGGGGAGCGTGGCTACACCTTC
TRBJ1-4,NA,TRBV5-5,TRBD1,CASSWGQRNEKLFF,TGTGCCAGCAGCTGGGGACAGCGAAATGAAAAACTGTTTTTT
TRBJ2-5,NA,TRBV5-1,TRBD1,CASSRDSLEGETQYF,TGCGCCAGCAGCAGGGACAGTTTGGAAGGGGAGACCCAGTACTTC
TRBJ1-5,NA,TRBV3-1/TRBV3-2,NA,CASSSPGNQPQHF,TGTGCCAGCAGCTCGCCAGGCAATCAGCCCCAGCATTTT
TRBJ2-7,NA,TRBV7-2,TRBD2,CASSFRGGDEQYF,TGTGCCAGCAGCTTTCGGGGGGGCGACGAGCAGTACTTC
TRBJ2-1,NA,TRBV11-1,NA,CASSYRGPTYNEQFF,TGTGCCAGCAGCTATCGCGGGCCGACCTACAATGAGCAGTTCTTC
TRBJ1-6,few,TRBV18,NA,CASSPSPGMSSPLHF,TGTGCCAGCTCACCATCGCCCGGTATGAGCTCACCCCTCCACTTT
TRBJ2-3,NA,TRBV5-1,TRBD2,CASSSLAVALGTDTQYF,TGCGCCAGCAGCTCACTAGCGGTGGCTCTCGGCACAGATACGCAGTATTTT
TRBJ1-1,NA,TRBV24-1,NA,CATREAGKTEAFF,TGTGCCACCAGAGAGGCCGGGAAAACTGAAGCTTTCTTT
TRBJ1-2,once,TRBV9,NA,CASSVAGYGYTF,TGTGCCAGCAGCGTAGCAGGCTATGGCTACACCTTC
TRBJ1-1,NA,TRBV2,NA,CATQGQGATEAFF,TGTGCCACACAAGGGCAGGGTGCCACTGAAGCTTTCTTT
TRBJ1-4,NA,TRBV18,TRBD1,CASSPRGTGDEKLFF,TGTGCCAGCTCACCACGAGGGACAGGGGATGAAAAACTGTTTTTT